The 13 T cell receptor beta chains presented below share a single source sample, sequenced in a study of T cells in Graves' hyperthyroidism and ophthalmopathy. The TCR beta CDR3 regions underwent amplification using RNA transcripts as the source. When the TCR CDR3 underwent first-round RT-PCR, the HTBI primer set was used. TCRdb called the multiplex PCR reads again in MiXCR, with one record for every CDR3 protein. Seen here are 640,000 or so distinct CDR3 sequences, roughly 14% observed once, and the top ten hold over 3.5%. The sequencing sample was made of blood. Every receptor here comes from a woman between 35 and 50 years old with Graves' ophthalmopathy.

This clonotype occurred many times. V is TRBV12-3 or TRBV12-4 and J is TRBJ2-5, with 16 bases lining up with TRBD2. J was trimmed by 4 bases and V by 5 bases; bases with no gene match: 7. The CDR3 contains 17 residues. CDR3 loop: CASSPGLAGGPGETQYF. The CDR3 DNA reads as TGTGCCAGCAGTCCGGGACTAGCGGGAGGGCCAGGAGAGACCCAGTACTTC.

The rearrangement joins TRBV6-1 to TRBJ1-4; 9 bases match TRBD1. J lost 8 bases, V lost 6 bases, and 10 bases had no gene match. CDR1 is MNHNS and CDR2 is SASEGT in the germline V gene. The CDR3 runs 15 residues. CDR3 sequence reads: CASRPTGTGYEKLFF. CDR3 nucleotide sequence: TGTGCCAGCAGGCCGACCGGGACAGGGTACGAAAAACTGTTTTTT.

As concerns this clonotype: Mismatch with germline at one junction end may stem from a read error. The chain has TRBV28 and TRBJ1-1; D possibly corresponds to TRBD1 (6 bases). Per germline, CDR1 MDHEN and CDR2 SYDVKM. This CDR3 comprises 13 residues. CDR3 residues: CACSLQGNTGAFF. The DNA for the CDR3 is TGTGCCTGCAGTCTGCAGGGGAACACTGGAGCTTTCTTT.

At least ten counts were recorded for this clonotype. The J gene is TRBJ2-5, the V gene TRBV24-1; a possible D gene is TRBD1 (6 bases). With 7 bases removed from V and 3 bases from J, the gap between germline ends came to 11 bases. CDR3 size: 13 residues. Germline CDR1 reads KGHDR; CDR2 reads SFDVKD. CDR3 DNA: TGTGCCACCAGCGAGGGGGTCGAAGAGACCCAGTACTTC. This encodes CATSEGVEETQYF.

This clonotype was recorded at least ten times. The CDR3 protein is CASSTGGLETQYF. The CDR3 nucleotides read TGTGCCAGCAGTACAGGGGGCCTAGAGACCCAGTACTTC. The rearrangement uses TRBV6-5 and TRBJ2-5; 9 bases fit TRBD1. J was trimmed by 4 bases and V by 5 bases; bases with no gene match: 2. Germline CDR1 MNHEY, CDR2 SVGAGI. There are 13 residues in the CDR3.

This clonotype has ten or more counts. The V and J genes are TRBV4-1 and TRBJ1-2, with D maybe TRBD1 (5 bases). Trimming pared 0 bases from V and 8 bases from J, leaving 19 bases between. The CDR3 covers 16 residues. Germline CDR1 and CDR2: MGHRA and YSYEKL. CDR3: CASSQDFGAGKYGYTF. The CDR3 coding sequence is TGCGCCAGCAGCCAAGATTTCGGGGCAGGGAAGTACGGCTACACCTTC.

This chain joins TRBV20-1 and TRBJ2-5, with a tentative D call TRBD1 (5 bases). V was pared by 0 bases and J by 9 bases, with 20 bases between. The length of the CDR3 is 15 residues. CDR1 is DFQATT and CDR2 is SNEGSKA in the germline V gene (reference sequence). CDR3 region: CSARELLSRAEAQYF. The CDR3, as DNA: TGCAGTGCTAGAGAACTCCTGAGCAGGGCCGAGGCCCAGTACTTC.

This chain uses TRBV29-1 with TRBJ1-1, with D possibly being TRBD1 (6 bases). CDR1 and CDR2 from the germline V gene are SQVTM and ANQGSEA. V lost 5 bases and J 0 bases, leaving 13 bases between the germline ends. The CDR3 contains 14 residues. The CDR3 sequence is CSVQRDRMNTEAFF. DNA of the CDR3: TGCAGCGTTCAAAGAGACAGGATGAACACTGAAGCTTTCTTT.

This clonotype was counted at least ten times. CDR3 DNA: TGTGCCACCAGCAGAGGAGGGGATCAGCCCCAGCATTTT. It is translated as CATSRGGDQPQHF. This chain links TRBV15 with TRBJ1-5; a possible D gene is TRBD1 (5 bases). CDR3 length equals 13 residues. Trimming removed 1 base from V and 5 bases from J, with 6 bases in between. Germline CDR1 and CDR2: LNHNV and YYDKDF (reference sequence). The full variable domain, with the rest looked up from reference TRBV15 and TRBJ1-5, is DAMVIQNPRYQVTQFGKPVTLSCSQTLNHNVMYWYQQKSSQAPKLLFHYYDKDFNNEADTPDNFQSRRPNTSFCFLDIRSPGLGDTAMYLCATSRGGDQPQHFGDGTRLSIL.

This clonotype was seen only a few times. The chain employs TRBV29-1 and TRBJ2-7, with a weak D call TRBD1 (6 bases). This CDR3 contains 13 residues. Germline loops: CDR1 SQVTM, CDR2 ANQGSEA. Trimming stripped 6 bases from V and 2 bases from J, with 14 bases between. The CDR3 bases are TGCAGCGTCCGTTCAGACAGGCCCTACGAGCAGTACTTC. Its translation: CSVRSDRPYEQYF.

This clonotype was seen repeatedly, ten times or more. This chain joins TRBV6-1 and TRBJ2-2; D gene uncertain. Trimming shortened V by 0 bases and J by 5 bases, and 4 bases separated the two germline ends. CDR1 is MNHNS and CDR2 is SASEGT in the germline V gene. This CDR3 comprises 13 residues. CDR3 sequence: CASSEAPTGELFF. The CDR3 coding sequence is TGTGCCAGCAGTGAAGCGCCAACCGGGGAGCTGTTTTTT.

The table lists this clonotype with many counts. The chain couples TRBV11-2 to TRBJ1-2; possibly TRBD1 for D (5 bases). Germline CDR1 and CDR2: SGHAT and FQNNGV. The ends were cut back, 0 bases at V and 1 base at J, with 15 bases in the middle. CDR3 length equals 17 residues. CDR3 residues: CASSLDREEANNYGYTF. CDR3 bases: TGTGCCAGCAGCTTAGACAGGGAAGAAGCTAATAACTATGGCTACACCTTC.

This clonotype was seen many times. CDR3 protein: CASKRTSGNTGELFF. CDR3 coding DNA: TGTGCCAGCAAAAGGACTAGCGGGAACACCGGGGAGCTGTTTTTT. The V gene is TRBV2, the J gene TRBJ2-2; 10 nucleotides agree with TRBD2. Germline CDR1 is SNHLY and CDR2 is FYNNEI. V trimming: 7 bases; J trimming: 1 base; junction bases outside the gene matches: 3. The CDR3 extends over 15 amino acids.